This T cell receptor beta chain was sequenced during a study of response to subunit inactivated influenza vaccine. Regarding the study as a whole: Authors suggested that a seasonal influenza vaccination recruits few new T cells each time.

TCRdb fed the RT-PCR reads into MiXCR, producing one record per CDR3 protein. The sample gives about 780,000 distinct CDR3 sequences, about 18% of which show up once; approximately 10% is in the top ten. A remark on this clonotype: The antigen remains unidentified.

This clonotype was sampled from a man between 50 and 59 years old who received an inactivated influenza vaccine. The specimen was PBMCs from blood, collected roughly 5 days after vaccination.

CDR3 DNA sequence: TGTGCCAGCATTTCCGGAGCCCCGAGTGTCGAGCAGTACTTC. This sequence encodes CASISGAPSVEQYF. This sequence joins TRBV7-2 and TRBJ2-7; no reliable D call. Germline values: CDR1 SGHTA, CDR2 FQGNSA. The CDR3 has 14 residues. V lost 7 bases, J lost 6 bases, and 19 bases lay in between.